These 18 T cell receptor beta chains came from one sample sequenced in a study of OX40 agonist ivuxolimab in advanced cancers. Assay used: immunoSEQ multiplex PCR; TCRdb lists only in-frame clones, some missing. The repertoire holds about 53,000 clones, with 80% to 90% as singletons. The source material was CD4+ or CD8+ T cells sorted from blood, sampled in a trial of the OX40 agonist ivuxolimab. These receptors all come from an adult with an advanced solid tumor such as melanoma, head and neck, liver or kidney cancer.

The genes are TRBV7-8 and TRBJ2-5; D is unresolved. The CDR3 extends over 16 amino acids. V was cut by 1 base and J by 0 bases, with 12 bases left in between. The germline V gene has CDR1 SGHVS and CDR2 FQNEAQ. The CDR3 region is CASSLGGTEYQETQYF. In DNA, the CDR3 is TGTGCCAGCAGCTTAGGGGGTACCGAGTACCAAGAGACCCAGTACTTC.

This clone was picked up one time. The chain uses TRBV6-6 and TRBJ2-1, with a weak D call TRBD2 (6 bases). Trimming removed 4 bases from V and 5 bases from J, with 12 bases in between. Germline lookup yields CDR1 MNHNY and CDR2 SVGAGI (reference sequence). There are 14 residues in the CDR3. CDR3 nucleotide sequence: TGTGCCAGCAGTTTAGGATCGGGGGACAATGAGCAGTTCTTC. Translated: CASSLGSGDNEQFF.

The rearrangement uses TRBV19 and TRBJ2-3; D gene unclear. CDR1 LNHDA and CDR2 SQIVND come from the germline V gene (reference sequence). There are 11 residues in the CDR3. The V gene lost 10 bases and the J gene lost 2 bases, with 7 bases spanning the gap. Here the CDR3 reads CATLTTDTQYF. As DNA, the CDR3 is TGTGCCACCCTTACCACAGATACGCAGTATTTT.

CDR3 amino acids: CARSLGGTDTQYF. The CDR3 nucleotides are TGTGCCAGAAGCTTGGGTGGCACAGATACGCAGTATTTT. V usage is TRBV5-3 and J usage is TRBJ2-3; D remains unclear. TRBV5-3 is designated an ORF whose function remains uncertain. Trimming removed 0 bases from V and 1 base from J, with 3 bases in between. This CDR3 is built from 13 residues.

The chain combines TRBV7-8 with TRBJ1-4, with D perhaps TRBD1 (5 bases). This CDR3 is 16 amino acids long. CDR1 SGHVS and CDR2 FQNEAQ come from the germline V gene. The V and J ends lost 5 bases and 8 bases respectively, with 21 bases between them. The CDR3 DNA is TGTGCCAGCAGCCGGGGGGAGGGCCCCCGTAACGAAAAACTGTTTTTT. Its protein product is CASSRGEGPRNEKLFF.

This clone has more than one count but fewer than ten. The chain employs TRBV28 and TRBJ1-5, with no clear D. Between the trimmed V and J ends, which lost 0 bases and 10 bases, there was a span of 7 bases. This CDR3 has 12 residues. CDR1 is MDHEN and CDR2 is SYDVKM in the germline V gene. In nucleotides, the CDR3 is TGTGCCAGCAGTTTATGGGGTCGCCCCCAGCATTTT. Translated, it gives CASSLWGRPQHF.

The CDR3 spells CASSLTSGGDTDTQYF. The CDR3 DNA reads TGTGCCAGCAGCTTAACTAGCGGGGGCGATACAGATACGCAGTATTTT. The chain is built from TRBV7-6 and TRBJ2-3; the match to TRBD2 covers 11 bases. Germline lookup yields CDR1 SGHVS and CDR2 FNYEAQ. Unmatched junction bases numbered 4, after V lost 2 bases and J lost 3 bases. The CDR3 extends over 16 amino acids. The variable domain in full, completed from reference TRBV7-6 and TRBJ2-3, reads GAGVSQSPRYKVTKRGQDVALRCDPISGHVSLYWYRQALGQGPEFLTYFNYEAQQDKSGLPNDRFSAERPEGSISTLTIQRTEQRDSAMYRCASSLTSGGDTDTQYFGPGTRLTVL.

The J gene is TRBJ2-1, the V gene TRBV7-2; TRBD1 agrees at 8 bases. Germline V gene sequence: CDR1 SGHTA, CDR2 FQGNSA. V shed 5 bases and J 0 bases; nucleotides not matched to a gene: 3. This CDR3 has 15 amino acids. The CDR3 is CASSQQGDSYNEQFF. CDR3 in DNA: TGTGCCAGCAGCCAACAGGGGGACTCCTACAATGAGCAGTTCTTC.

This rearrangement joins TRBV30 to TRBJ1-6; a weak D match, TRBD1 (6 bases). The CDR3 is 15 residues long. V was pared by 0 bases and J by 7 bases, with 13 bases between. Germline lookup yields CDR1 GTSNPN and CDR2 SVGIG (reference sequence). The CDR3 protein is CAWSVPGVVNSPLHF. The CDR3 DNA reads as TGTGCCTGGAGTGTACCAGGGGTGGTGAATTCACCCCTCCACTTT.

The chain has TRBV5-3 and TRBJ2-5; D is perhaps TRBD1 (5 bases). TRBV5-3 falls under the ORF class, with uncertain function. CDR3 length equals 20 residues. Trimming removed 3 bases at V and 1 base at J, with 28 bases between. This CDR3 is CARSSATKGLNRIRQETQYF. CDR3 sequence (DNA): TGTGCCAGAAGCTCCGCTACCAAAGGGCTAAACAGGATCCGCCAAGAGACCCAGTACTTC.

As DNA, the CDR3 is TGTGCCAGCAGCCAGGGGGGACAGCAAGAGACCCAGTACTTC. Protein sequence: CASSQGGQQETQYF. The chain couples TRBV4-2 to TRBJ2-5; D perhaps matches TRBD1 (7 bases). CDR3 length: 14 amino acids. Between the trimmed V and J ends, which lost 3 bases and 2 bases, there was a span of 10 bases. From germline, CDR1 is LGHNA and CDR2 YNFKEQ.

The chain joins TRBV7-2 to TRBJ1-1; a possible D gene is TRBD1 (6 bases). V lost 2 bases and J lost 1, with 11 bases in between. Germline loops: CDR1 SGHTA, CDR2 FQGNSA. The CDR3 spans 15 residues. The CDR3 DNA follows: TGTGCCAGCAGCTTAATGGGCAGGGGGAACACTGAAGCTTTCTTT. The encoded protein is CASSLMGRGNTEAFF.

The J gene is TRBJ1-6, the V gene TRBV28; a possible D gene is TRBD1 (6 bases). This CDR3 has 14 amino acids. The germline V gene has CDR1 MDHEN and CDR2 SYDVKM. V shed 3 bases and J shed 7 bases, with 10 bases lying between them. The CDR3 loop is CASSFQGRNSPLHF. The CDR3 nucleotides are TGTGCCAGCAGTTTTCAGGGGCGGAATTCACCCCTCCACTTT.

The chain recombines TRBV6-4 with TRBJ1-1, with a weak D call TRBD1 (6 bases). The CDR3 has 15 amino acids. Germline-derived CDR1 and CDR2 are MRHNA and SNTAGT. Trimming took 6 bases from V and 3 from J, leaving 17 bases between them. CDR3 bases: TGTGCCAGCAGAAAGCGTGGACAGTCCGACACTGAAGCTTTCTTT. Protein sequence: CASRKRGQSDTEAFF.

The chain's CDR3 is CASSTRNPLYEQYF. In nucleotides, the CDR3 is TGTGCCAGCAGTACCCGGAACCCCCTTTACGAGCAGTACTTC. The chain recombines TRBV28 with TRBJ2-7; D gene unclear. CDR3 length equals 14 residues. Trimming cost V 5 bases and J 4 bases, with 15 bases left between them. CDR1 is MDHEN, CDR2 SYDVKM, per germline. Looking up the rest from reference TRBV28 and TRBJ2-7 gives the full variable domain: DVKVTQSSRYLVKRTGEKVFLECVQDMDHENMFWYRQDPGLGLRLIYFSYDVKMKEKGDIPEGYSVSREKKERFSLILESASTNQTSMYLCASSTRNPLYEQYFGPGTRLTVT.

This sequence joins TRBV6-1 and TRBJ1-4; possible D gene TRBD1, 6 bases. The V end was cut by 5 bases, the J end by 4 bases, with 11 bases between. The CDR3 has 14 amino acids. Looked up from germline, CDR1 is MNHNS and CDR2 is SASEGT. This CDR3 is CASSMTGINEKLFF. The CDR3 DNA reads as TGTGCCAGCAGTATGACAGGAATTAATGAAAAACTGTTTTTT.

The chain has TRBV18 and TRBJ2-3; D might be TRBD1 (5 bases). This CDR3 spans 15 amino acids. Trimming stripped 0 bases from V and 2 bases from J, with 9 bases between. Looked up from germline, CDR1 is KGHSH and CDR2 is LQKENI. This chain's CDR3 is CASSPPETVTDTQYF. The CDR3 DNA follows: TGTGCCAGCTCACCACCGGAGACAGTCACAGATACGCAGTATTTT.

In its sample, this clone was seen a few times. The CDR3 sequence: CASSHEGYTEAFF. The DNA of the CDR3 is TGTGCCAGCAGCCATGAAGGATACACTGAAGCTTTCTTT. This chain links TRBV7-9 with TRBJ1-1; D unclear. The germline V and J ends were trimmed by 5 bases and 3 bases, with 10 bases remaining between them. The CDR3 has 13 residues. From germline, CDR1 is SEHNR and CDR2 FQNEAQ (reference sequence). Based on the CDR3 plus reference TRBV7-9 and TRBJ1-1, the full variable domain is DTGVSQNPRHKITKRGQNVTFRCDPISEHNRLYWYRQTLGQGPEFLTYFQNEAQLEKSRLLSDRFSAERPKGSFSTLEIQRTEQGDSAMYLCASSHEGYTEAFFGQGTRLTVV.